This TCR beta chain stems from a study of shared clonotypes between healthy human individuals. TCRdb keeps only in-frame clones here, not all; method: immunoSEQ multiplex PCR. This sample has under 600,000 clones; around 81% occur once, and the top ten carry around 13%. Details on this clone: Given a far larger clone just one base away, this is likely a sequencing read error.

The V end lost 2 bases, the J end lost 1 base, and 5 bases lay between the germline ends. Germline V gene data show CDR1 as SGHTA and CDR2 as FQGNSA. The CDR3 has 14 amino acids. V is TRBV7-2 and J is TRBJ2-2, with D unresolved. The sequenced sample consisted of PBMCs. This TCR derives from a woman between 40 and 50 years old in good health. Some clones in this sample may be carry-over from other donors' samples. The CDR3 reads CASSLYRNTGELFF. DNA of the CDR3: TGTGCCAGCAGCTTATACAGGAACACCGGGGAGCTGTTTTTT. Full variable domain (missing parts from reference TRBV7-2 and TRBJ2-2): GAGVSQSPSNKVTEKGKDVELRCDPISGHTALYWYRQSLGQGLEFLIYFQGNSAPDKSGLPSDRFSAERTGGSVSTLTIQRTQQEDSAVYLCASSLYRNTGELFFGEGSRLTVL.